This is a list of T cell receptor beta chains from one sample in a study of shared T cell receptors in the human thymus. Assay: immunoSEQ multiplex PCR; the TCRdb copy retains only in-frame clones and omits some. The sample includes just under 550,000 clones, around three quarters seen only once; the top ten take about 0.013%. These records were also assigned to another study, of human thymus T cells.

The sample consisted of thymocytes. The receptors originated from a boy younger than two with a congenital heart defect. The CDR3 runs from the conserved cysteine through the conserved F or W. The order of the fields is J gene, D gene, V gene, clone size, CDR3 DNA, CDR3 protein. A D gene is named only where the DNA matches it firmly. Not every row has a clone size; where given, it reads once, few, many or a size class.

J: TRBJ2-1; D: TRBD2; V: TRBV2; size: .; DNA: TGTGCCAGCAGCGGCGGGGGAAATGAGCAGTTCTTC; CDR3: CASSGGGNEQFF
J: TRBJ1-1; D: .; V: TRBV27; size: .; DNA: TGTGCCAGCAGTTTTGAAGTAGGGGCGCGCACTGAAGCTTTCTTT; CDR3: CASSFEVGARTEAFF
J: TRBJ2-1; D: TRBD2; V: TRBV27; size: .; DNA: TGTGCCAGCAGTTTATACCCAGCGGGAGCGTACAATGAGCAGTTCTTC; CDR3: CASSLYPAGAYNEQFF
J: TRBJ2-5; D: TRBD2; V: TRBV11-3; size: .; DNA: TGTGCCAGCAGCTTAGGTACTAGCGTTGAGACCCAGTACTTC; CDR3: CASSLGTSVETQYF
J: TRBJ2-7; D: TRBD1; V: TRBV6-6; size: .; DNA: TGTGCCAGCAGTTACTCTCGGACAGGCCCCTACGAGCAGTACTTC; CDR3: CASSYSRTGPYEQYF
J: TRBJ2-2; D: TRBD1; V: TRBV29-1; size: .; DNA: TGCAGCGTTGAAGTAGACAGGGTGGTCGGGGAGCTGTTTTTT; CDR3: CSVEVDRVVGELFF
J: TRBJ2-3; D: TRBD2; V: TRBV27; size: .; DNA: TGTGCCAGCAGTTTATCGGGGCGGGAGCCCGCAGATACGCAGTATTTT; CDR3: CASSLSGREPADTQYF
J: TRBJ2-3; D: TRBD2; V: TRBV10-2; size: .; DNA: TGCGCCAGCAACCGACTAGCGGGGACTTCCGATACGCAGTATTTT; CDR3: CASNRLAGTSDTQYF
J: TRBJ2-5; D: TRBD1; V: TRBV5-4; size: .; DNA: TGTGCCAGCAGCCTCCGGGACAGGGAGCCGCGGGGCCAAGAGACCCAGTACTTC; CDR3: CASSLRDREPRGQETQYF
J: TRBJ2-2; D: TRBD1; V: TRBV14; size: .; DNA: TGTGCCAGCAGAGCAGGGGGCACCGGGGAGCTGTTTTTT; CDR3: CASRAGGTGELFF
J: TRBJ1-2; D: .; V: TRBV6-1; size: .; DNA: TGTGCCAGCAGTCCCGTCAGCTATGGCTACACCTTC; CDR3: CASSPVSYGYTF
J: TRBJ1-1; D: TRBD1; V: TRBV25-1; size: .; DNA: TGTGCCAGCAGTGAGGGACAGGGGTTGAACACTGAAGCTTTCTTT; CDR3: CASSEGQGLNTEAFF
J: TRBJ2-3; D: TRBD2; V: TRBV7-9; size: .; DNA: TGTGCCAGCAGCCGCGCCCCTGGGGTAGCGGGAGGGCCAGTGCAGTATTTT; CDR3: CASSRAPGVAGGPVQYF
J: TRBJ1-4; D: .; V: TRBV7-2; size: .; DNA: TGTGCCAGCAGCCAGCGGCCTAGGGTGACTAATGAAAAACTGTTTTTT; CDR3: CASSQRPRVTNEKLFF
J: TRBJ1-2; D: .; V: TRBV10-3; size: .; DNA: TGTGCCATCAGTGAGTCTCAGGGCTATGGCTACACCTTC; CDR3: CAISESQGYGYTF
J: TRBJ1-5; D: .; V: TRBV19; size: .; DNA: TGTGCCAGTAGTCTTACATGGGGGGGTCAGCCCCAGCATTTT; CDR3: CASSLTWGGQPQHF
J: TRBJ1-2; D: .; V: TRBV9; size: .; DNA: TGTGCCAGCAGCCAGGGGAGCCGAACCACCCCGTTTAACTATGGCTACACCTTC; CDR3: CASSQGSRTTPFNYGYTF
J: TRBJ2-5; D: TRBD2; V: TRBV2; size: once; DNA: TGTGCCAGCAACACCCGGGGGGGCCAAGAGACCCAGTACTTC; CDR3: CASNTRGGQETQYF
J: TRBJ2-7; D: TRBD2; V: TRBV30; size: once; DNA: TGTGCCTGGAGCCCAGGGACTAGCGGGAGAGATTACTACGAGCAGTACTTC; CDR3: CAWSPGTSGRDYYEQYF
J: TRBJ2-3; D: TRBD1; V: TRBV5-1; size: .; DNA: TGCGCCAGCAGCTTGGCCTGGGGACAGTTTAGCACAGATACGCAGTATTTT; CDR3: CASSLAWGQFSTDTQYF
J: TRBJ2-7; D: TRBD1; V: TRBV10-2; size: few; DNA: TGCGCCAGCCTGGGGGACAGGTCCTACGAGCAGTACTTC; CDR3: CASLGDRSYEQYF
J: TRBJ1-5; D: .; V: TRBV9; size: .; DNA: TGTGCCGGTAAGGGGGGGGGTAGCAATCAGCCCCAGCATTTT; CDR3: CAGKGGGSNQPQHF
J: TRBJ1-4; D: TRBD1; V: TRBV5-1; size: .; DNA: TGCGCCAGCAGCAAGGGACAGTTGGGGGAAAAACTGTTTTTT; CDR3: CASSKGQLGEKLFF
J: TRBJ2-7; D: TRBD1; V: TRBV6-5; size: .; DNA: TGTGCCAGCAGAGGGACAGCGAACTACGAGCAGTACTTC; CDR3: CASRGTANYEQYF
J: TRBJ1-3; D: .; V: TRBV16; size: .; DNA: TGTGCCAGCAGCCCCCCGGATGCGGGATCGGACACCATATATTTT; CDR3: CASSPPDAGSDTIYF
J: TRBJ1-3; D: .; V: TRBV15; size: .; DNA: TGTGCCACCAGCAGAGATGGTCGGGGAAACCTCTCTGGAAACACCATATATTTT; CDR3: CATSRDGRGNLSGNTIYF
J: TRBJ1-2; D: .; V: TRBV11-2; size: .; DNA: TGTGCCAGCAGCCCTTCTCCCGGGACTGACTATGGCTACACCTTC; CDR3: CASSPSPGTDYGYTF
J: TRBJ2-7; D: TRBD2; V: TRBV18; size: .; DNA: TGTGCCAGCTCACCAGCCAGCGGGAGGTTACCCTACGAGCAGTACTTC; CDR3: CASSPASGRLPYEQYF
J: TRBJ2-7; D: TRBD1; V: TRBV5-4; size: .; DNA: TGTGCCAGCAGCTTGCCTGGGACAGGGCCCTACGAGCAGTACTTC; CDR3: CASSLPGTGPYEQYF
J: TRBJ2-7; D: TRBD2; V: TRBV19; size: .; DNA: TGTGCCACCTCTAGCGGGAGAAAGGGCTACGAGCAGTACTTC; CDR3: CATSSGRKGYEQYF
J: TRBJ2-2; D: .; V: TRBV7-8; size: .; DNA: TGTGCCAGCAGCCCTTGGACAAATAACACCGGGGAGCTGTTTTTT; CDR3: CASSPWTNNTGELFF
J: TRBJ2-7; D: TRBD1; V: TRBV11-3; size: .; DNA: TGTGCCAGCAGCGTCACAGGGGCCTACGAGCAGTACTTC; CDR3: CASSVTGAYEQYF
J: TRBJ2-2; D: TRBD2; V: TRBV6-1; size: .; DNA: TGTGCCAGCAGTGAGGGACTAGTAGGCACCGGGGAGCTGTTTTTT; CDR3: CASSEGLVGTGELFF
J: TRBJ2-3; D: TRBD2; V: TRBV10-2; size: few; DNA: TGCGCCAGCATACAGCGGGGTAAGCCAGATACGCAGTATTTT; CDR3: CASIQRGKPDTQYF
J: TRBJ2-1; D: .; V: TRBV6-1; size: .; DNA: TGTGCCAGCAGATATAGCGATATACTGAAAAATGAGCAGTTCTTC; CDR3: CASRYSDILKNEQFF
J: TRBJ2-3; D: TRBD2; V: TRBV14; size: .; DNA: TGTGCCAGCAGCCAAGGGCGGGAGGGCCCCCATACGCAGTATTTT; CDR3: CASSQGREGPHTQYF
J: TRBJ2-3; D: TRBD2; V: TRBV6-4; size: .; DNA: TGTGCCAGCAGACCCGCGGCTAGCGGAGGAGATACGCAGTATTTT; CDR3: CASRPAASGGDTQYF